The clone carrying this T cell receptor beta chain showed up just a few times. Its antigen remains unidentified. The record originates from a study of T-cell reconstitution after alpha-beta-depleted transplantation in children. Points from the study as a whole: The origin of high day-60 TCRbeta diversity in some patients lay in surviving recipient T cells and thymic progenitors.

The CDR3 has 14 residues. V was clipped by 6 bases and J by 7 bases, with 16 bases between them. The authors prepared the TCRbeta library with unique molecular identifiers. TCRdb analysed the PCR reads with MiXCR anew, one entry per CDR3 protein. Here the sample spans fewer than 700,000 distinct CDR3 sequences, 10% to 15% being singletons. This TCR was sampled from a male patient under 18 who had a stem cell transplant for acute myeloid leukemia, so the T cells may come from the graft donor. The sequences come from PBMCs, mostly from graft donor cells, collected 360 days after TCRalphabeta/CD19-depleted stem cell transplant. The J gene is TRBJ2-1, the V gene TRBV12-3 or TRBV12-4, with D tentatively TRBD1 (8 bases). DNA for the CDR3: TGTGCCAGCAGCATACAGGGGGAGGGTAATGAGCAGTTCTTC. This encodes CASSIQGEGNEQFF.